The clone carrying this TCR beta chain was recorded a few times. Its antigen remains unidentified. MiXCR, applied by TCRdb to the 5' RACE reads, yields one record per CDR3 protein. The sample shows about 340,000 distinct CDR3 sequences, over 10% of them seen only once. The sample belongs to a study of T-cell memory formation after mild COVID-19. Study results and limitations: Contracting clones from day 15 to 85 showed balanced CD4/CD8; later expanders favored CD4+.

Germline values: CDR1 KGHDR, CDR2 SFDVKD. The V and J ends lost 4 bases and 8 bases respectively, with 8 bases between them. The CDR3 has 12 residues. The chain is built from TRBV24-1 and TRBJ1-5; D is ambiguous. Sequenced material: PBMCs or a T cell subset sorted from them (not recorded which). This sequence originates from a man younger than 35 who had mild COVID-19 (a few samples of this study predate the infection). Cell type and time point are not known. CDR3 in DNA: TGTGCCACCAGTGAGCCTCAGAAGCCCCAGCATTTT. Translating it yields CATSEPQKPQHF.